This entry lists 30 T cell receptor beta chains sequenced from one sample in a study of shared clonotypes between healthy human individuals. Here immunoSEQ multiplex PCR was the method, and the copy in TCRdb shows in-frame clones only, minus some. The sample lists hundreds of thousands of clones, nearly 95% occurring once. Selected positively for CCR7 and CD45RO-negative, naive CD8 cells excluded terminally differentiated effector memory CD45RA+ cells. The sequenced sample was naive CD8+ T cells sorted from blood. These receptors came from a young man in good health.

In DNA form, the CDR3 reads TGTGCCAGCAGTTTAGGGACAGGGTCCAATGAGCAGTTCTTC. This encodes CASSLGTGSNEQFF. The rearrangement uses TRBV27 and TRBJ2-1; TRBD1 matches 9 bases. The ends lost 2 bases at V and 6 bases at J; junction bases unmatched: 2. The CDR3 totals 14 residues. CDR1 and CDR2 (germline): MNHEY, SMNVEV (reference sequence).

The chain combines TRBV29-1 with TRBJ2-7, with D unclear. CDR3 size: 13 residues. Trimming cost V 2 bases and J 0 bases, with 8 bases left between them. The germline gives CDR1 SQVTM, CDR2 ANQGSEA. This CDR3 is CSVESHNSYEQYF. As DNA, the CDR3 is TGCAGCGTTGAAAGCCATAACTCCTACGAGCAGTACTTC.

This chain links TRBV19 with TRBJ2-3, with TRBD2 as a possible D gene (5 bases). This CDR3 is 18 amino acids long. Trimming stripped 0 bases from V and 1 base from J, with 17 bases between. Germline CDR1 is LNHDA and CDR2 is SQIVND (reference sequence). The CDR3 spells CASSIDLEVGAGTDTQYF. In DNA form, the CDR3 reads TGTGCCAGTAGTATAGATCTGGAGGTCGGTGCAGGCACAGATACGCAGTATTTT.

The V and J genes are TRBV6-5 and TRBJ2-2; D unresolved. Germline V lookup: CDR1 MNHEY, CDR2 SVGAGI. This CDR3 contains 13 residues. Trimming cost V 11 bases and J 4 bases, with 14 bases left between them. Here the CDR3 DNA reads TGTGCCGTCTCCCTAAGGGCCACCGGGGAGCTGTTTTTT. This gives the protein CAVSLRATGELFF.

In DNA, the CDR3 is TGTGCCAGCAGTCTCCCCGGGACTAGCGGGAGAGGGACCCAGTACTTC. This encodes CASSLPGTSGRGTQYF. The V gene is TRBV28, the J gene TRBJ2-5; TRBD2 matches 14 bases. Trimming removed 5 bases from V and 7 bases from J; junction bases left unmatched: 9. Germline V gene sequence: CDR1 MDHEN, CDR2 SYDVKM. The CDR3 covers 16 residues. Full variable domain (remainder filled in from reference TRBV28 and TRBJ2-5): DVKVTQSSRYLVKRTGEKVFLECVQDMDHENMFWYRQDPGLGLRLIYFSYDVKMKEKGDIPEGYSVSREKKERFSLILESASTNQTSMYLCASSLPGTSGRGTQYFGPGTRLLVL.

The chain uses TRBV5-8 and TRBJ2-7; the match to TRBD1 covers 8 bases. Germline-derived CDR1 and CDR2 are SGHTS and YDEGEE. The length of the CDR3 is 15 residues. V was pared by 4 bases and J by 6 bases, with 12 bases of the junction left unmatched. The CDR3 DNA reads as TGTGCCAGCAGCGACCGGGACAGGTCCCTCGGCGAGCAGTACTTC. Its protein is CASSDRDRSLGEQYF.

In regard to this clone: This specimen includes other DNA sequences encoding the same CDR3. The chain links TRBV7-9 to TRBJ2-7, with no clear D. V lost 1 base and J lost 5, with 3 bases in between. This CDR3 contains 11 residues. Per the germline V gene, CDR1 is SEHNR and CDR2 is FQNEAQ (reference sequence). The CDR3 loop is CASSLEDEQYF. The CDR3 nucleotides are TGTGCCAGCAGCTTAGAAGACGAGCAGTACTTC.

The V gene is TRBV5-1, the J gene TRBJ1-4, with 8 bases matching TRBD1. The CDR3 totals 14 residues. Germline V gene lookup returns CDR1 SGHRS and CDR2 YFSETQ. The junction had 11 bases not matched to a gene; V was cut back by 4 bases and J by 12 bases. CDR3 coding DNA: TGCGCCAGCAGCCCCACAGGGGGGCTGGGGGAACTGTTTTTT. Translation gives CASSPTGGLGELFF.

The rearrangement links TRBV30 to TRBJ1-5; D perhaps matches TRBD1 (6 bases). The CDR3 is 15 residues long. The ends were cut back, 3 bases at V and 3 bases at J, with 15 bases in the middle. The germline gives CDR1 GTSNPN, CDR2 SVGIG (reference sequence). The DNA of the CDR3 is TGTGCCTGGAGCGGGGGCACAAGTTCCAATCAGCCCCAGCATTTT. The encoded protein is CAWSGGTSSNQPQHF.

V gene TRBV7-9 combines with J gene TRBJ2-4, with 7 bases that match TRBD1. The CDR3 loop spans 16 amino acids. The germline gives CDR1 SEHNR, CDR2 FQNEAQ (reference sequence). Germline trimming cut 5 bases from V and 0 bases from J; bases unmatched to any gene: 7. The CDR3 region is CASSPVGTVAKNIQYF. The CDR3 nucleotides are TGTGCCAGCAGCCCGGTCGGGACAGTAGCCAAAAACATTCAGTACTTC.

V and J are TRBV28 and TRBJ2-1; 9 bases are a match to TRBD2. This CDR3 is 16 amino acids long. With 2 bases clipped from V and 2 bases from J, the junction kept 4 bases outside the gene matches. Germline V lookup: CDR1 MDHEN, CDR2 SYDVKM. CDR3 protein: CASSLAGGPPYNEQFF. CDR3 sequence (DNA): TGTGCCAGCAGTTTAGCGGGAGGGCCCCCCTACAATGAGCAGTTCTTC.

The CDR3 nucleotides are TGCAGCGTTCAGGACAGCTCCTACGAGCAGTACTTC. Its translation is CSVQDSSYEQYF. V gene TRBV29-1 combines with J gene TRBJ2-7; D might be TRBD1 (6 bases). CDR1 is SQVTM, CDR2 ANQGSEA, per germline. The CDR3 length is 12 residues. Trimming left V 5 bases short and J 0 bases short, with 8 bases between.

The CDR3 spells CASSPPWGNYGYTF. CDR3 bases: TGTGCCAGCTCACCACCATGGGGGAACTATGGCTACACCTTC. The V call is TRBV18, the J call TRBJ1-2, with a possible D match to TRBD1 (5 bases). The germline CDR1 and CDR2 sequences are KGHSH and LQKENI. CDR3 length equals 14 residues. The V end was cut by 0 bases, the J end by 2 bases, with 7 bases between. Looking up the rest from reference TRBV18 and TRBJ1-2 gives the full variable domain: NAGVMQNPRHLVRRRGQEARLRCSPMKGHSHVYWYRQLPEEGLKFMVYLQKENIIDESGMPKERFSAEFPKEGPSILRIQQVVRGDSAAYFCASSPPWGNYGYTFGSGTRLTVV.

This chain joins TRBV2 and TRBJ1-5, with 7 bases aligning to TRBD1. The junction had 18 bases not matched to a gene; V was cut back by 6 bases and J by 4 bases. Germline assignment: CDR1 SNHLY and CDR2 FYNNEI. The CDR3 loop spans 18 amino acids. The CDR3 protein is CASSASKDRAMSNQPQHF. As DNA, the CDR3 is TGTGCCAGCAGCGCCAGCAAAGACAGGGCCATGAGTAATCAGCCCCAGCATTTT. Full variable domain (rest looked up from reference TRBV2 and TRBJ1-5): EPEVTQTPSHQVTQMGQEVILRCVPISNHLYFYWYRQILGQKVEFLVSFYNNEISEKSEIFDDQFSVERPDGSNFTLKIRSTKLEDSAMYFCASSASKDRAMSNQPQHFGDGTRLSIL.

The rearrangement uses TRBV2 and TRBJ2-7; D possibly matches TRBD1 or TRBD2 (5 bases each). Germline V gene sequence: CDR1 SNHLY, CDR2 FYNNEI. The length of the CDR3 is 14 residues. Trimming shortened V by 8 bases and J by 3 bases, and 17 bases separated the two germline ends. The CDR3 DNA follows: TGTGCCAGCTTCCGCTCCGGGACCGACTACGAGCAGTACTTC. It encodes CASFRSGTDYEQYF.

The chain couples TRBV7-8 to TRBJ1-4, with TRBD1 identical over 7 bases. V was pared by 5 bases and J by 4 bases, with 10 bases of the junction left unmatched. Germline CDR1 reads SGHVS; CDR2 reads FQNEAQ. This CDR3 contains 16 residues. CDR3 nucleotides: TGTGCCAGCAGCAATAATAGGGGGCGGGTTAATGAAAAACTGTTTTTT. Amino acid sequence: CASSNNRGRVNEKLFF. Full variable domain (missing parts from reference TRBV7-8 and TRBJ1-4): GAGVSQSPRYKVAKRGQDVALRCDPISGHVSLFWYQQALGQGPEFLTYFQNEAQLDKSGLPSDRFFAERPEGSVSTLKIQRTQQEDSAVYLCASSNNRGRVNEKLFFGSGTQLSVL.

This clone showed up just once. The gene calls are TRBV28 and TRBJ2-7; D tentatively fits TRBD1 or TRBD2 (5 bases each). The CDR3 consists of 16 residues. Trimming pared 5 bases from V and 1 base from J, leaving 18 bases between. Germline CDR1 MDHEN, CDR2 SYDVKM. For the CDR3, the DNA is TGTGCCAGCAGTCCCGGGTGGACGGGACGGTCCTACGAGCAGTACTTC. Translated: CASSPGWTGRSYEQYF.

The genes are TRBV6-4 and TRBJ2-2, with 9 bases that match TRBD1. This CDR3 comprises 15 residues. V lost 0 bases and J lost 7; bases outside the gene matches: 3. CDR1 and CDR2 from the germline V gene are MRHNA and SNTAGT. Written as DNA, the CDR3 is TGTGCCAGCAGTGACTCTGGACAGGGGATCGGGGAGCTGTTTTTT. Residues: CASSDSGQGIGELFF.

This chain connects TRBV6-1 to TRBJ2-1; D ambiguous. The V and J ends lost 0 bases and 7 bases respectively, with 10 bases between them. Germline assignment: CDR1 MNHNS and CDR2 SASEGT. CDR3 length equals 14 residues. The CDR3 here is CASSEAGFWNEQFF. The CDR3, as DNA: TGTGCCAGCAGTGAAGCGGGGTTTTGGAATGAGCAGTTCTTC.

The chain couples TRBV27 to TRBJ1-1; TRBD1 is a possible D gene (6 bases). The CDR3 spans 15 residues. V was clipped by 2 bases and J by 1 base, with 11 bases between them. Germline assignment: CDR1 MNHEY and CDR2 SMNVEV (reference sequence). CDR3 sequence reads: CASSLAPTGNTEAFF. The CDR3 nucleotides are TGTGCCAGCAGTTTAGCGCCGACAGGGAACACTGAAGCTTTCTTT.

This chain uses TRBV13 with TRBJ2-5; 9 nucleotides line up with TRBD2. Germline assignment: CDR1 PRHDT and CDR2 FYEKMQ (reference sequence). With 0 bases clipped from V and 10 bases from J, the junction kept 9 bases outside the gene matches. The CDR3 length is 15 residues. CDR3 region: CASSLGSGRALDQYF. CDR3 DNA: TGTGCCAGCAGCTTAGGTAGCGGGAGAGCCTTGGACCAGTACTTC. The full variable domain, in which reference TRBV13 and TRBJ2-5 provide the parts outside the CDR3, is AAGVIQSPRHLIKEKRETATLKCYPIPRHDTVYWYQQGPGQDPQFLISFYEKMQSDKGSIPDRFSAQQFSDYHSELNMSSLELGDSALYFCASSLGSGRALDQYFGPGTRLLVL.

This clone came up a few times. The gene calls are TRBV9 and TRBJ1-3; the D gene is possibly TRBD1 (6 bases). Trimming stripped 0 bases from V and 6 bases from J, with 13 bases between. Germline lookup yields CDR1 SGDLS and CDR2 YYNGEE. The CDR3 spans 15 residues. The CDR3 nucleotides read TGTGCCAGCAGCGTAGAGGCAGGGGTATCAAACACCATATATTTT. Its translation: CASSVEAGVSNTIYF.

This clone has only one observation. J is TRBJ2-2 and V is TRBV7-9; 9 nucleotides match TRBD2. Germline V gives CDR1 SEHNR, CDR2 FQNEAQ (reference sequence). V was pared by 6 bases and J by 6 bases, with 2 bases of the junction left unmatched. The CDR3 sequence is 13 residues long. In DNA, the CDR3 is TGTGCCAGCAGAACTAGCGGGTCCGGGGAGCTGTTTTTT. It yields the protein CASRTSGSGELFF.

V gene TRBV7-9 combines with J gene TRBJ1-1; 7 bases match TRBD1. V dropped 5 bases and J dropped 6; count of bases not matched to a gene: 6. The CDR3 spans 13 residues. Germline CDR1 reads SEHNR; CDR2 reads FQNEAQ (reference sequence). CDR3 nucleotides: TGTGCCAGCAGCCACCCCAGGGGGTCTGAAGCTTTCTTT. It yields the protein CASSHPRGSEAFF.

The genes are TRBV27 and TRBJ2-7, with D possibly TRBD2 on 5 matching bases. Trimming left V 6 bases short and J 0 bases short, with 15 bases between. Germline V CDR1 and CDR2: MNHEY, SMNVEV (reference sequence). This CDR3 contains 15 residues. CDR3 DNA: TGTGCCAGCAGCTTGCTCGGGATCAGCTCCTACGAGCAGTACTTC. Translated, it gives CASSLLGISSYEQYF.

This clone came up once. The chain employs TRBV7-9 and TRBJ2-6; unclear D gene. In germline, CDR1 is SEHNR, CDR2 FQNEAQ (reference sequence). The CDR3 sequence is 18 residues long. V shed 4 bases and J shed 11 bases, with 27 bases lying between them. The CDR3 DNA is TGTGCCAGCAGCTCGGATTTATACATGACAAAGTCGGGCCACGTCCTGACTTTC. Translation gives CASSSDLYMTKSGHVLTF.

This clone was recorded only once. Other DNA sequences from this sample encode an identical CDR3 as well. This chain connects TRBV27 to TRBJ2-3; D gene ambiguous. Germline CDR1 is MNHEY and CDR2 is SMNVEV (reference sequence). The CDR3 is 13 amino acids. The V end was cut by 2 bases, the J end by 2 bases, with 5 bases between. The CDR3 sequence is CASSLGLTDTQYF. The DNA for the CDR3 is TGTGCCAGCAGTTTAGGTCTCACAGATACGCAGTATTTT.

The gene calls are TRBV2 and TRBJ2-5; 11 positions agree with TRBD2. Germline CDR1 and CDR2: SNHLY and FYNNEI. This CDR3 comprises 16 residues. V lost 3 bases, J lost 5 bases, and 8 bases stayed unmatched. CDR3 loop: CASSDFSGRASETQYF. The DNA of the CDR3 is TGTGCCAGCAGTGACTTTAGCGGGAGGGCCTCGGAGACCCAGTACTTC.

This clone showed up just once. The chain carries TRBV18 and TRBJ2-7; perhaps TRBD2 as D (5 bases). This CDR3 is built from 13 residues. Trimming took off 6 bases at V and 3 bases at J, with 12 bases between the two ends. Germline CDR1 reads KGHSH; CDR2 reads LQKENI. The DNA of the CDR3 is TGTGCCAGCTCTACCAAGGACTTCTACGAGCAGTACTTC. Residues: CASSTKDFYEQYF.

This chain links TRBV28 with TRBJ1-1; D is possibly TRBD1 (6 bases). The CDR3 is 20 amino acids. Trimming took off 3 bases at V and 1 base at J, with 27 bases between the two ends. Germline values: CDR1 MDHEN, CDR2 SYDVKM. The CDR3 nucleotides are TGTGCCAGCAGTTTCCCCCATGGGGTAGGGGGGGAAGGAAGGAACACTGAAGCTTTCTTT. Protein product: CASSFPHGVGGEGRNTEAFF.